The clone carrying this T cell receptor beta chain was picked up a small number of times. Generated by immunoSEQ multiplex PCR, the TCRdb table keeps only in-frame clones and is missing some. The repertoire holds 15,000 to 20,000 clones, with less than 75% as singletons. Ipilimumab, 1 mg/kg, started 14 to 28 days after autologous transplant. This entry belongs to a study of ipilimumab plus nivolumab after autologous stem cell transplantation. CDR3 length equals 14 residues. Per germline, CDR1 ENHRY and CDR2 SYGVKD. V was shortened by 0 bases and J by 7 bases, with 12 bases between the two germline ends.

This chain joins TRBV10-3 and TRBJ1-2, with a possible D match to TRBD1 (5 bases). This TCR came from a male donor with diffuse large B-cell lymphoma. This specimen was PBMCs, taken in a trial of ipilimumab plus nivolumab as post-transplant consolidation. In nucleotides, the CDR3 is TGTGCCATCAGTGAGTCGCGAGAGGGACCTGGCTACACCTTC. Encoded protein: CAISESREGPGYTF.